Shown below are 23 T cell receptor beta chains from a single sample sequenced in a study of cytomegalovirus exposure and HLA in healthy donors. Vbeta (60) and Jbeta (13) primers were used in the PCR. The data were produced by immunoSEQ multiplex PCR, yet TCRdb's version contains in-frame clones alone and is incomplete. The repertoire has 150,000 to 200,000 clones, 78% of them found once; the top ten carry approximately 2.9%. What was sequenced was PBMCs. The receptors originated from a female donor in good health and CMV-seronegative.

This clone was recorded once. The V gene is TRBV7-6, the J gene TRBJ1-5; 7 bases align to TRBD1. The CDR3 loop spans 14 amino acids. V shed 1 base and J 5 bases; nucleotides not matched to a gene: 2. Germline CDR1 reads SGHVS; CDR2 reads FNYEAQ. Here the CDR3 reads CASSLGGGYQPQHF. The DNA of the CDR3 is TGTGCCAGCAGCTTAGGAGGGGGCTATCAGCCCCAGCATTTT.

This sequence joins TRBV6-5 and TRBJ2-6, with 8 bases fitting TRBD1. Losses at the gene ends were 2 bases for V and 4 bases for J; bases not matched to a gene: 4. CDR1 and CDR2 (germline): MNHEY, SVGAGI. This CDR3 has 16 amino acids. In DNA form, the CDR3 reads TGTGCCAGCAGTTACGCCAGGGGGCGAGGGGCCAACGTCCTGACTTTC. This translates into CASSYARGRGANVLTF.

The chain couples TRBV19 to TRBJ1-1, with 8 nucleotides matching TRBD1. The CDR3 totals 16 residues. CDR1 LNHDA and CDR2 SQIVND come from the germline V gene (reference sequence). J gave up 1 base and V 3 bases, and 7 bases lay outside the gene matches. The CDR3 spells CASSILGQGANTEAFF. The DNA of the CDR3 is TGTGCCAGTAGTATTCTAGGACAGGGCGCGAACACTGAAGCTTTCTTT.

The DNA for the CDR3 is TGTGCCAGTAGTAAAGGGAGCAGTGGGGAGGAAAAACTGTTTTTT. Amino acid sequence: CASSKGSSGEEKLFF. The chain couples TRBV19 to TRBJ1-4; D is unclear. With 4 bases removed from V and 8 bases from J, the gap between germline ends came to 17 bases. The CDR3 is 15 residues long. Germline V gene lookup returns CDR1 LNHDA and CDR2 SQIVND (reference sequence).

The J gene is TRBJ1-5, the V gene TRBV30, with D possibly matching TRBD1 (5 bases). This CDR3 is 13 amino acids long. V was pared by 1 base and J by 4 bases, with 8 bases between. Germline V gives CDR1 GTSNPN, CDR2 SVGIG (reference sequence). CDR3 coding DNA: TGTGCCTGGAGTGGACAGACAAATCAGCCCCAGCATTTT. Translated, it gives CAWSGQTNQPQHF.

The chain combines TRBV4-1 with TRBJ1-3; D not resolved. This CDR3 region has 13 residues. Per germline, CDR1 MGHRA and CDR2 YSYEKL. With 1 base removed from V and 4 bases from J, the gap between germline ends came to 5 bases. Here the CDR3 reads CASSQGAGNTIYF. For the CDR3, the DNA is TGCGCCAGCAGCCAAGGAGCCGGAAACACCATATATTTT.

The rearrangement uses TRBV7-9 and TRBJ2-7; perhaps TRBD2 as D (6 bases). Deletions cut 4 bases from V and 5 bases from J, with 18 bases between. There are 15 residues in the CDR3. Germline-derived CDR1 and CDR2 are SEHNR and FQNEAQ (reference sequence). This CDR3 reads CASSSNDGRFDEQYF. The CDR3 coding sequence is TGTGCCAGCAGCTCCAATGACGGGAGATTTGACGAGCAGTACTTC. The entire variable domain, with the rest obtained from reference TRBV7-9 and TRBJ2-7, is as follows: DTGVSQNPRHKITKRGQNVTFRCDPISEHNRLYWYRQTLGQGPEFLTYFQNEAQLEKSRLLSDRFSAERPKGSFSTLEIQRTEQGDSAMYLCASSSNDGRFDEQYFGPGTRLTVT.

The chain couples TRBV19 to TRBJ1-5, with a possible D match to TRBD1 (5 bases). Trimming pared 2 bases from V and 4 bases from J, leaving 12 bases between. The CDR3 spans 15 residues. Germline V gene sequence: CDR1 LNHDA, CDR2 SQIVND (reference sequence). CDR3 sequence reads: CASSIPWGENQPQHF. The CDR3 DNA reads as TGTGCCAGTAGTATACCCTGGGGGGAGAATCAGCCCCAGCATTTT.

This rearrangement joins TRBV7-6 to TRBJ2-5; D is undetermined. CDR3 length: 13 amino acids. Trimming removed 6 bases from V and 5 bases from J, with 13 bases in between. The germline CDR1 and CDR2 sequences are SGHVS and FNYEAQ. In DNA, the CDR3 is TGTGCCAGCAGTTTCAGGTCTGGGGAGACCCAGTACTTC. Its protein product is CASSFRSGETQYF.

CDR3 sequence reads: CASSMPGQGMNQPQHF. CDR3 in DNA: TGTGCCAGTAGTATGCCAGGACAGGGTATGAATCAGCCCCAGCATTTT. The gene calls are TRBV19 and TRBJ1-5; the match to TRBD1 covers 8 bases. The CDR3 runs 16 residues. Germline V gene data show CDR1 as LNHDA and CDR2 as SQIVND (reference sequence). Trimming removed 3 bases from V and 4 bases from J; junction bases left unmatched: 8.

Regarding this clone: An end of the junction does not agree with germline; a read error may underlie this. The chain employs TRBV7-9 and TRBJ1-4, with TRBD1 as a possible D gene (6 bases). Germline V gene sequence: CDR1 SEHNR, CDR2 FQNEAQ (reference sequence). The CDR3 is made up of 14 amino acids. The CDR3 spells CSSSVGGGEEKLFF. The CDR3 DNA reads as TGTTCCAGCTCAGTGGGAGGGGGAGAAGAAAAACTGTTTTTT.

The chain's CDR3 is CASSLVRGLTDTQYF. In nucleotides, the CDR3 is TGTGCCAGCAGCTTAGTGAGGGGGCTTACAGATACGCAGTATTTT. The chain is built from TRBV7-9 and TRBJ2-3; TRBD1 matches at 7 bases. The CDR3 is made up of 15 amino acids. V was pared by 1 base and J by 3 bases, with 4 bases of the junction left unmatched. CDR1 SEHNR and CDR2 FQNEAQ come from the germline V gene (reference sequence).

The chain is built from TRBV2 and TRBJ1-1; D may be TRBD1 (6 bases). V was pared by 8 bases and J by 0 bases, with 16 bases between. This CDR3 is built from 15 residues. Germline loops: CDR1 SNHLY, CDR2 FYNNEI. The CDR3 DNA sequence: TGTGCCAGCTTTACAGGGCCGGGTATGAACACTGAAGCTTTCTTT. Translation: CASFTGPGMNTEAFF. The variable domain in full, completed from reference TRBV2 and TRBJ1-1, reads EPEVTQTPSHQVTQMGQEVILRCVPISNHLYFYWYRQILGQKVEFLVSFYNNEISEKSEIFDDQFSVERPDGSNFTLKIRSTKLEDSAMYFCASFTGPGMNTEAFFGQGTRLTVV.

In DNA form, the CDR3 reads TGTGCCAGCAGCCCCTCTATTGGGCAGAAAGAGACCCAGTACTTC. Translation: CASSPSIGQKETQYF. The J gene is TRBJ2-5, the V gene TRBV9; D remains unclear. Germline lookup yields CDR1 SGDLS and CDR2 YYNGEE. V lost 4 bases and J 3 bases, leaving 16 bases between the germline ends. This CDR3 is 15 amino acids long.

A single count supports this clone. The chain has TRBV9 and TRBJ2-3; D ambiguous. Trimming removed 2 bases at V and 3 bases at J, with 7 bases between. Germline lookup yields CDR1 SGDLS and CDR2 YYNGEE. The CDR3 sequence is 13 residues long. The DNA for the CDR3 is TGTGCCAGCAGCGTTTCAGGTACAGATACGCAGTATTTT. Protein sequence: CASSVSGTDTQYF.

This clone was seen only a few times. Other DNA sequences in the same sample also yield this CDR3. V gene TRBV5-4 combines with J gene TRBJ2-2; D uncertain. The CDR3 runs 12 residues. The germline CDR1 and CDR2 sequences are SGHNT and YYREEE (reference sequence). V shed 9 bases and J shed 6 bases, with 12 bases lying between them. The CDR3 sequence: CATGFWAGELFF. The CDR3 DNA is TGTGCCACCGGGTTTTGGGCCGGGGAGCTGTTTTTT.

The chain couples TRBV6-5 to TRBJ1-5, with TRBD1 identical over 7 bases. This CDR3 contains 14 residues. V gave up 7 bases and J gave up 1 base; unmatched junction bases: 4. Germline V gene sequence: CDR1 MNHEY, CDR2 SVGAGI. This chain's CDR3 is CASTQGGSNQPQHF. For the CDR3, the DNA is TGTGCCAGCACCCAAGGGGGCAGCAATCAGCCCCAGCATTTT.

V usage is TRBV30 and J usage is TRBJ1-1; D is possibly TRBD1 (5 bases). Germline CDR1 is GTSNPN and CDR2 is SVGIG (reference sequence). The V end was cut by 1 base, the J end by 0 bases, with 6 bases between. The CDR3 spans 13 residues. The CDR3 DNA sequence: TGTGCCTGGAGTGGACAGTTGAACACTGAAGCTTTCTTT. Amino acids: CAWSGQLNTEAFF. Drawing the rest from reference TRBV30 and TRBJ1-1, the complete variable domain is SQTIHQWPATLVQPVGSPLSLECTVEGTSNPNLYWYRQAAGRGLQLLFYSVGIGQISSEVPQNLSASRPQDRQFILSSKKLLLSDSGFYLCAWSGQLNTEAFFGQGTRLTVV.

The rearrangement joins TRBV30 to TRBJ1-4, with D possibly TRBD1 on 5 matching bases. The germline V gene encodes CDR1 GTSNPN and CDR2 SVGIG (reference sequence). This CDR3 comprises 15 residues. V lost 2 bases, J lost 8 bases, and 18 bases lay in between. For the CDR3, the DNA is TGTGCCTGGAGTCCCTTTGGGGCTTTGGGGGAAAAACTGTTTTTT. Protein product: CAWSPFGALGEKLFF. The entire variable domain, with the rest obtained from reference TRBV30 and TRBJ1-4, is as follows: SQTIHQWPATLVQPVGSPLSLECTVEGTSNPNLYWYRQAAGRGLQLLFYSVGIGQISSEVPQNLSASRPQDRQFILSSKKLLLSDSGFYLCAWSPFGALGEKLFFGSGTQLSVL.

The chain couples TRBV30 to TRBJ2-7; TRBD1 might be the D (6 bases). The V gene's germline CDR1 is GTSNPN and CDR2 SVGIG (reference sequence). Trimming removed 2 bases at V and 0 bases at J, with 17 bases between. The length of the CDR3 is 16 residues. The CDR3 spells CAWSPPLGTLSYEQYF. The CDR3, as DNA: TGTGCCTGGAGTCCCCCCCTCGGGACACTCTCCTACGAGCAGTACTTC.

The V call is TRBV27, the J call TRBJ2-2; 7 bases line up with TRBD2. Germline CDR1 is MNHEY and CDR2 is SMNVEV (reference sequence). V lost 3 bases and J lost 6; bases outside the gene matches: 7. The CDR3 covers 15 residues. The CDR3 loop reads CASSFFVTSAGELFF. The DNA of the CDR3 is TGTGCCAGCAGTTTTTTCGTCACTAGCGCCGGGGAGCTGTTTTTT.

V gene TRBV7-3 combines with J gene TRBJ2-3; 13 bases are shared with TRBD2. V lost 5 bases, J lost 2 bases, and 4 bases stayed unmatched. There are 16 residues in the CDR3. Germline values: CDR1 SGHTA, CDR2 FQGTGA. CDR3 loop: CASSPGTSGVTDTQYF. CDR3 nucleotides: TGTGCCAGCAGCCCGGGGACTAGCGGGGTCACAGATACGCAGTATTTT.

The chain joins TRBV10-2 to TRBJ1-1, with 10 bases that match TRBD1. The CDR3 runs 15 residues. Germline assignment: CDR1 WSHSY and CDR2 SAAADI. V gave up 7 bases and J gave up 4 bases; unmatched junction bases: 9. The CDR3 here is CASIGGQGFSTEAFF. CDR3 coding DNA: TGCGCCAGCATAGGGGGACAGGGGTTTAGCACTGAAGCTTTCTTT.